The following is a T cell receptor beta chain sequence with its context. The antigen remains unidentified. These data come from a study of vaccination effects on CD4 cells after COVID-19. Method: immunoSEQ multiplex PCR; TCRdb's copy keeps in-frame clones and lacks some. The sample contains 70,000 or so clones, around 70% of which appear only once. This CDR3 region has 13 residues. CDR1 SGHRS and CDR2 YFSETQ come from the germline V gene. Trimming cost V 4 bases and J 6 bases, with 14 bases left between them. With the ViraFEST assay, the study expanded antigen-specific CD4+ T cells using viral peptide pools, then sequenced them. Investigators separated out CD4+ T cells once around nine days of culture had passed. The infection with SARS-CoV-2 (confirmed by PCR) occurred in this person between March and December 2020.

The sequence was collected from a human donor who had a prior SARS-CoV-2 infection. Sample: CD4+ T cells from PBMCs cultured with HIV peptides, taken before COVID-19 vaccination. The subset denotes: HIV-1 Nef peptide pool negative control/reference culture. The rearrangement joins TRBV5-1 to TRBJ2-7; weak D call: TRBD1 (6 bases). The CDR3 region has the DNA TGCGCCAGCAGCGTGCCAACAGGGAGCGAGCAGTACTTC. Translation gives CASSVPTGSEQYF.